These 32 T cell receptor beta chains were all obtained from the same sample, sequenced in a study of quantifying T cell responses using KT2 cells. Study overall: RNA was reverse transcribed with TCR alpha and beta constant-region primers.

A single-stranded UMI oligo with SP2 sequence was ligated to cDNA 3' ends. An equimolar mix of RC1.1 and RC1.2 primed the beta chain across TRBC1 and TRBC2. TCRdb itself ran the UMI-ligation and nested PCR reads through MiXCR, one entry per CDR3 protein. The sample records 45,000 to 65,000 distinct CDR3 sequences, about 12% being singletons. The sequencing input was PBMCs spiked with cells of the T cell clone KT2. The receptors shown here come from a human donor.

The genes are TRBV18 and TRBJ1-4, with TRBD1 as a possible D gene (5 bases). The V end was cut by 8 bases, the J end by 7 bases, with 14 bases between. Germline values: CDR1 KGHSH, CDR2 LQKENI. This CDR3 spans 13 amino acids. CDR3 bases: TGTGCCAGCCGGGACTTGGGTGGTGAAAAACTGTTTTTT. It specifies CASRDLGGEKLFF.

This clonotype showed up many times. The genes are TRBV3-1 and TRBJ2-7; the match to TRBD1 covers 8 bases. The CDR3 is made up of 15 amino acids. The V and J ends lost 0 bases and 1 base, in that order; junction bases with no gene match: 2. Germline CDR1 is LGHDT and CDR2 is YNNKEL (reference sequence). CDR3 nucleotide sequence: TGTGCCAGCAGCCAAGACTGGACAGGGTCCTACGAGCAGTACTTC. Protein product: CASSQDWTGSYEQYF.

This chain joins TRBV7-2 and TRBJ2-1, with 8 bases lining up with TRBD2. Germline V CDR1 and CDR2: SGHTA, FQGNSA. CDR3 size: 17 residues. V shed 5 bases and J 8 bases; nucleotides not matched to a gene: 17. DNA for the CDR3: TGTGCCAGCAGCCCCGGGAGGGCAGGGGCCACCAGCTATGAGCAGTTCTTC. The encoded protein is CASSPGRAGATSYEQFF.

Ten or more counts support this clonotype. This sequence joins TRBV7-2 and TRBJ1-1; TRBD1 matches 11 bases. V lost 6 bases and J lost 7; bases outside the gene matches: 7. This CDR3 region has 14 residues. Germline loops: CDR1 SGHTA, CDR2 FQGNSA. The CDR3 nucleotides are TGTGCCAGCAGGCGGACAGGGGGCGGGAATGAAGCTTTCTTT. It translates to CASRRTGGGNEAFF.

J is TRBJ2-3 and V is TRBV7-9; D tentatively fits TRBD1 or TRBD2 (5 bases each). The CDR3 sequence is 16 residues long. Germline V gives CDR1 SEHNR, CDR2 FQNEAQ (reference sequence). Trimming shortened V by 6 bases and J by 3 bases, and 19 bases separated the two germline ends. The CDR3 reads CASRRGWEQLTDTQYF. The CDR3 DNA reads as TGTGCCAGCAGGAGGGGCTGGGAGCAGTTGACAGATACGCAGTATTTT.

This clonotype was counted a few times. The J gene is TRBJ1-6, the V gene TRBV2; no definite D call. This CDR3 is 15 amino acids long. V lost 2 bases, J lost 0 bases, and 5 bases lay in between. Germline V gene lookup returns CDR1 SNHLY and CDR2 FYNNEI. The CDR3 here is CASSELVSYNSPLHF. Written as DNA, the CDR3 is TGTGCCAGCAGTGAACTAGTCTCCTATAATTCACCCCTCCACTTT. Complete variable domain (other parts from reference TRBV2 and TRBJ1-6): EPEVTQTPSHQVTQMGQEVILRCVPISNHLYFYWYRQILGQKVEFLVSFYNNEISEKSEIFDDQFSVERPDGSNFTLKIRSTKLEDSAMYFCASSELVSYNSPLHFGNGTRLTVT.

This clonotype was seen many times. The CDR3 region has the DNA TGTGCCAGCAGTTTCCTCACAGGGAGCGAAGAGACCCAGTACTTC. Its translation: CASSFLTGSEETQYF. The chain is built from TRBV6-5 and TRBJ2-5; a weak D match, TRBD1 (6 bases). Per the germline V gene, CDR1 is MNHEY and CDR2 is SVGAGI. Trimming took 4 bases from V and 3 from J, leaving 15 bases between them. This CDR3 is built from 15 residues.

CDR3 loop: CATSDSGPLGETQYF. In DNA, the CDR3 is TGTGCCACCAGTGATTCCGGGCCGCTCGGGGAGACCCAGTACTTC. This chain joins TRBV24-1 and TRBJ2-5; D gene ambiguous. Germline V gene data show CDR1 as KGHDR and CDR2 as SFDVKD. This CDR3 is 15 amino acids long. Trimming took 2 bases from V and 5 from J, leaving 14 bases between them.

This clonotype came up a few times. The V call is TRBV29-1, the J call TRBJ1-4; no clear D. The CDR3 length is 11 residues. CDR1 and CDR2 (germline): SQVTM, ANQGSEA. V dropped 0 bases and J dropped 11 bases, with 7 bases sitting between them. The DNA of the CDR3 is TGCAGCGTTGAAGATCTTCAGAAACTGTTTTTT. Protein product: CSVEDLQKLFF.

Ten or more counts support this clonotype. The chain is built from TRBV7-2 and TRBJ2-1, with 7 bases fitting TRBD1. Germline lookup yields CDR1 SGHTA and CDR2 FQGNSA. This CDR3 is 13 amino acids long. V was clipped by 0 bases and J by 12 bases; unmatched bases: 5. CDR3 region: CASSLAGSGGQFF. The CDR3 DNA is TGTGCCAGCAGCTTAGCCGGGTCAGGGGGGCAGTTCTTC.

The chain uses TRBV24-1 and TRBJ2-6; either TRBD1 or TRBD2 may fit D (5 bases each). Germline assignment: CDR1 KGHDR and CDR2 SFDVKD. CDR3 size: 15 residues. Trimming removed 2 bases at V and 1 base at J, with 5 bases between. The CDR3 bases are TGTGCCACCAGTGATTGGGGGTCTGGGGCCAACGTCCTGACTTTC. It yields the protein CATSDWGSGANVLTF.

By sample fraction, this clonotype is medium-sized. The chain employs TRBV6-2 or TRBV6-3 and TRBJ2-1, with TRBD2 as a possible D gene (6 bases). CDR1 and CDR2 from the germline V gene are MNHEY and SVGEGT. The CDR3 spans 15 residues. Trimming took off 6 bases at V and 6 bases at J, with 18 bases between the two ends. This chain's CDR3 is CASSGGSEPVNEQFF. DNA of the CDR3: TGTGCCAGCAGCGGGGGATCGGAGCCGGTCAATGAGCAGTTCTTC.

This clonotype was picked up a small number of times. V usage is TRBV3-1 and J usage is TRBJ2-5; D is tentatively TRBD1 or TRBD2 (5 bases each). The CDR3 runs 14 residues. Germline-derived CDR1 and CDR2 are LGHDT and YNNKEL (reference sequence). V was pared by 7 bases and J by 4 bases, with 16 bases between. CDR3: CASTNSGPRETQYF. CDR3 in DNA: TGTGCCAGCACCAACTCGGGGCCCCGAGAGACCCAGTACTTC.

This clonotype was seen a few times. The chain links TRBV29-1 to TRBJ2-7, with 7 bases that match TRBD1. The CDR3 contains 13 residues. Germline trimming cut 2 bases from V and 3 bases from J; bases unmatched to any gene: 4. Germline V gene lookup returns CDR1 SQVTM and CDR2 ANQGSEA. Here the CDR3 DNA reads TGCAGCGTTGAATTTCGGGACAGCTACGAGCAGTACTTC. Amino acids: CSVEFRDSYEQYF.

Notes on this clonotype: This clone may be a read error of a much larger clone one base away. V is TRBV28 and J is TRBJ2-7; D possibly matches TRBD1 or TRBD2 (5 bases each). V shed 3 bases and J shed 2 bases, with 11 bases lying between them. Per germline, CDR1 MDHEN and CDR2 SYDVKM. The CDR3 sequence is 14 residues long. Here the CDR3 reads CASSLRGVPYEQYF. Written as DNA, the CDR3 is TGTGCCAGCAGTTTGAGGGGAGTCCCCTACGAGCAGTACTTC. Looking up the rest from reference TRBV28 and TRBJ2-7 gives the full variable domain: DVKVTQSSRYLVKRTGEKVFLECVQDMDHENMFWYRQDPGLGLRLIYFSYDVKMKEKGDIPEGYSVSREKKERFSLILESASTNQTSMYLCASSLRGVPYEQYFGPGTRLTVT.

The chain recombines TRBV24-1 with TRBJ1-2; 7 bases map to TRBD1. V lost 9 bases to trimming and J lost 3 bases; unmatched junction nucleotides: 30. CDR3 size: 21 residues. The germline V gene has CDR1 KGHDR and CDR2 SFDVKD. CDR3 nucleotides: TGTGCCACCCCGAAACCCCGGGACAGATGTGCTTCTAGACCCAGCGACTATGGCTACACCTTC. Translated, it gives CATPKPRDRCASRPSDYGYTF.

The chain links TRBV2 to TRBJ2-7; D is perhaps TRBD1 (6 bases). V was trimmed by 7 bases and J by 0 bases, leaving 13 bases between them. The CDR3 loop spans 14 amino acids. CDR1 is SNHLY, CDR2 FYNNEI, per germline. The CDR3 region has the DNA TGTGCCAGCAAGGGGCAGGGGAGCTCCTACGAGCAGTACTTC. Amino acids: CASKGQGSSYEQYF.

In its sample, this clonotype was seen a few times. The chain has TRBV5-1 and TRBJ2-1; possible D gene TRBD1, 6 bases. This CDR3 has 14 amino acids. The germline V gene has CDR1 SGHRS and CDR2 YFSETQ. V lost 4 bases, J lost 8 bases, and 16 bases lay in between. This CDR3 is CASSLLTGIDEQFF. The CDR3 coding sequence is TGCGCCAGCAGCCTCCTGACAGGTATCGATGAGCAGTTCTTC.

V is TRBV4-2 and J is TRBJ2-1, with 7 nucleotides matching TRBD2. V was pared by 4 bases and J by 3 bases, with 9 bases of the junction left unmatched. This CDR3 spans 16 amino acids. Germline CDR1 LGHNA, CDR2 YNFKEQ. The CDR3 loop is CASSPERGGVYNEQFF. As DNA, the CDR3 is TGTGCCAGCAGCCCAGAGCGGGGCGGAGTCTACAATGAGCAGTTCTTC.

V gene TRBV20-1 combines with J gene TRBJ1-4; 10 bases are shared with TRBD1. The J segment lost 8 bases and the V segment lost 1 base, leaving 4 bases of the junction unmatched. The CDR3 is made up of 14 amino acids. CDR1 is DFQATT, CDR2 SNEGSKA, per germline (reference sequence). The CDR3 here is CSARGQGAREKLFF. For the CDR3, the DNA is TGCAGTGCTAGAGGACAGGGGGCGCGGGAAAAACTGTTTTTT.

The rearrangement uses TRBV6-2 or TRBV6-3 and TRBJ1-1; D is unresolved. The CDR3 extends over 16 amino acids. Trimming took 0 bases from V and 6 from J, leaving 17 bases between them. Germline V lookup: CDR1 MNHEY, CDR2 SVGEGT. The CDR3 loop reads CASSYSRESRHPEAFF. DNA of the CDR3: TGTGCCAGCAGTTACTCGAGAGAATCCAGGCATCCTGAAGCTTTCTTT.

This clonotype showed up many times. The chain links TRBV7-9 to TRBJ2-4; 7 bases are shared with TRBD2. The CDR3 consists of 13 residues. CDR1 and CDR2 from the germline V gene are SEHNR and FQNEAQ (reference sequence). The V gene end was trimmed by 10 bases and the J gene end by 8 bases; junction bases not matched to a gene: 11. CDR3 residues: CATSRRSGDIQYF. In nucleotides, the CDR3 is TGTGCCACTAGTCGCAGGAGCGGGGACATTCAGTACTTC.

This clonotype occurred a few times. V and J are TRBV20-1 and TRBJ1-1, with no clear D. V shed 3 bases and J shed 7 bases, with 9 bases lying between them. Per germline, CDR1 DFQATT and CDR2 SNEGSKA (reference sequence). This CDR3 has 11 amino acids. Here the CDR3 reads CSASPGFEAFF. CDR3 DNA: TGCAGTGCTAGTCCGGGATTTGAAGCTTTCTTT.

This sequence joins TRBV27 and TRBJ2-1; 8 bases line up with TRBD2. The trim removed 5 bases at V and 0 bases at J, leaving 6 bases unmatched. The CDR3 has 16 residues. Germline CDR1 and CDR2: MNHEY and SMNVEV (reference sequence). CDR3 protein: CASSRSLAASYNEQFF. Written as DNA, the CDR3 is TGTGCCAGCAGTCGCTCACTAGCGGCCTCCTACAATGAGCAGTTCTTC.

The rearrangement uses TRBV6-1 and TRBJ1-5; D may be TRBD1 (5 bases). Trimming removed 4 bases at V and 3 bases at J, with 13 bases between. Germline V gene lookup returns CDR1 MNHNS and CDR2 SASEGT. The CDR3 spans 15 residues. The CDR3 here is CASSGDVGINQPQHF. CDR3 bases: TGTGCCAGCAGTGGGGACGTAGGGATCAATCAGCCCCAGCATTTT.

This clonotype was picked up many times. This chain joins TRBV29-1 and TRBJ2-1; 7 bases fit TRBD2. The CDR3 runs to 12 residues. Germline V gene data show CDR1 as SQVTM and CDR2 as ANQGSEA. The J segment lost 8 bases and the V segment lost 4 bases, leaving 5 bases of the junction unmatched. The CDR3 spells CSVGAAGDEQFF. The CDR3 DNA follows: TGCAGCGTTGGGGCCGCGGGGGATGAGCAGTTCTTC.

This clonotype came up a few times. This rearrangement joins TRBV12-3 or TRBV12-4 to TRBJ2-7; D tentatively fits TRBD1 or TRBD2 (5 bases each). The CDR3 consists of 14 residues. Deletions cut 1 base from V and 2 bases from J, with 9 bases between. CDR3 loop: CASSLGGPTYEQYF. As DNA, the CDR3 is TGTGCCAGCAGTTTAGGGGGACCCACCTACGAGCAGTACTTC.

V usage is TRBV12-3 or TRBV12-4 and J usage is TRBJ1-1; 7 bases line up with TRBD1. Germline trimming cut 7 bases from V and 11 bases from J; bases unmatched to any gene: 16. This CDR3 is built from 14 residues. CDR3 protein: CASTRGTDHPRAFF. The CDR3 coding sequence is TGTGCCAGCACCAGAGGGACAGACCACCCGAGGGCTTTCTTT.

This chain uses TRBV29-1 with TRBJ2-5, with D uncertain. The CDR3 covers 12 residues. V lost 3 bases to trimming and J lost 0 bases, with 5 bases between them. Germline CDR1 SQVTM, CDR2 ANQGSEA. CDR3 residues: CSVDQYQETQYF. In DNA, the CDR3 is TGCAGCGTTGATCAGTACCAAGAGACCCAGTACTTC.

In its sample, this clonotype was seen a few times. This chain connects TRBV4-2 to TRBJ1-1; D might be TRBD1 (5 bases). Deletions cut 4 bases from V and 2 bases from J, with 20 bases between. The CDR3 runs 17 residues. Germline CDR1 reads LGHNA; CDR2 reads YNFKEQ. The CDR3 DNA is TGTGCCAGCAGCCGCGGGGCCAAGGTACAGTCAAACACTGAAGCTTTCTTT. It specifies CASSRGAKVQSNTEAFF.

This clonotype showed up many times. The rearrangement links TRBV3-1 to TRBJ2-1, with TRBD1 as a possible D gene (6 bases). Per the germline V gene, CDR1 is LGHDT and CDR2 is YNNKEL (reference sequence). This CDR3 is 12 amino acids long. V was cut by 4 bases and J by 13 bases, with 14 bases left in between. The CDR3 loop reads CASSRNRESQFF. The CDR3 nucleotides are TGTGCCAGCAGCCGGAACAGGGAATCCCAGTTCTTC.

This clonotype was observed a handful of times. The chain couples TRBV7-2 to TRBJ1-3; D uncertain. V lost 1 base and J lost 7, with 5 bases in between. This CDR3 is 12 amino acids long. The germline V gene has CDR1 SGHTA and CDR2 FQGNSA. In DNA form, the CDR3 reads TGTGCCAGCAGCTTAGGCCGGAACACCATATATTTT. Protein: CASSLGRNTIYF.